This paragraph covers one T cell receptor beta chain sequence. The antigen this receptor binds is unknown. A much larger clone sits a single nucleotide away, making a read error possible. Receptor libraries were prepared by PCR. Instrument on record: NextSeq 500. Preparation of bulk TCR libraries followed a previously described approach, with the TCR primers listed in Table S5. Total RNA was purified with the Qiagen AllPrep DNA/RNA kit. Before any analysis, reads coming from multiple sequencing runs of the same library were combined into one pool. On the study's bioinformatics: Only reads with exact TCR constant sequence were kept, trimmed to 150 nt, and grouped by their 12-nt molecular barcodes. Reads inside each barcode group were sub-clustered using a 15% Levenshtein threshold, and a quality-weighted consensus sequence was constructed for each RNA molecule. Non-functional sequences were discarded, and so were lower-count sequences lying one edit away from another sequence. On the basis of fitting two negative binomial distributions, barcode sub-clusters with fewer than 20% of the maximum read count were discarded. Through fastp at Q25 and MiXCR, TCRdb rebuilt clones from the public reads, retaining in-frame beta chains. A single entry per CDR3 protein holds the most common genes and DNA from its merged rows. TCRdb, not the authors, supplied the V and J calls. The sample table holds nearly 650,000 distinct CDR3 sequences, of which about 25% were seen once. The top ten clones comprise 0.7% to 0.95% of the sample.

CDR1 is given as MDHEN and CDR2 as SYDVKM, both from the germline V gene. The CDR3 runs 15 amino acids, cysteine and phenylalanine included. Only CDR3 DNA is held: 45 bases, read in frame from base 1. These data originate in a study of molecular identifiers for immune sequencing clone quantification (dated by TCRdb to the late 2010s). Turning to the overall study: For a replicate experiment, RNA from approximately 20,000 or 100,000 naive CD8 T cells was divided into five aliquots, and four of the five aliquots were sequenced. This methods study benchmarked molecular-identifier clustering-based TCR repertoire sequencing (MIDCIRS) and TCR RNA copy counting, using CD8 T cells to do so.

The study at large found these results: In CMV-specific effector cells, over 99% of molecules were held by clones above 20 RNA copies, whereas under 1% of molecules were held by such clones in naive cells. The naive libraries included spiked-in Jurkat TCR RNA (more than nine copies' worth), and this Jurkat TCR RNA is not part of the donor repertoire. Highly expanded clone sizes could be underestimated because identical TCR molecules may share a barcode. Without barcode sub-clustering, chimeric consensus sequences inflated TCR diversity; chimeras reached as high as 47%. Modeling indicated roughly 3.2 TCR RNA copies recovered per cell, compared with around 11 by digital PCR, which implies a capture efficiency of approximately 30%. Spiked-in Jurkat TCR RNA equivalent to a single cell was reported to be detectable even among approximately 900,000 naive CD8 T cells.

Libraries of naive CD8 T cells were built from anywhere between roughly 19,000 and 1,000,000 sorted cells, with 10%, 30% or 50% of the purified RNA used. Naive CD8 T cells were FACS-sorted as CD8+CD4-CCR7+CD45RA+ on a BD FACSAria II into RLT Plus buffer. To test detection sensitivity, Jurkat RNA equal to around nine TCR copies was added to samples of about 20,000-1,000,000 naive CD8 T cells. CD8 T cells were enriched with RosetteSep CD8+ T Cell Enrichment Cocktail and Ficoll-Paque, followed by ACK red cell lysis. The specimen was naive CD8+ T cells from blood, with Jurkat cell RNA spiked in. The sample's cell subset or site, from its label and the paper: FACS-sorted CD8+CD4-CCR7+CD45RA+ naive T cells. The chain is made from TRBV28 and TRBJ2-7; TRBD2 might be the D gene, on 6 matching bases. This TCR derives from a human donor in good health. Some libraries in this study had Jurkat cell RNA spiked in. The CDR3 region: CARSLLGLSSYEQYF. The nucleotide sequence is TGTGCCCGCAGTTTATTGGGACTTAGCTCCTACGAGCAGTACTTC.